This paragraph covers one T cell receptor beta chain sequence. This specimen belongs to a study of blood T cell repertoires in COVID-19. Study in general: Samples of COVID-19 (acute and convalescent) were obtained from the United States, Italy and Spain. Sources were T cells, B-cell-depleted T cells, or PBMCs; the material itself was cDNA or gDNA.

In the original processing: Amplification with reference gene primers provided the estimates of nucleated cell counts. Repertoires were generated with immunoSEQ multiplex PCR, while TCRdb's copy carries only in-frame clones and drops some. V, J and clone size are taken as reported in that table, and D and trimming were inferred from the DNA itself. The data show hundreds of thousands of clones, 90% seen once. The sample was peripheral blood. This receptor was identified in a woman between 18 and 29 years old with acute or convalescent COVID-19.

This CDR3 is CASSPGRDPFFLNEKLFF. In DNA, the CDR3 is TGCGCCAGCAGCCCGGGGCGGGACCCATTCTTCCTTAATGAAAAACTGTTTTTT. The chain employs TRBV4-1 and TRBJ1-4; TRBD1 is a possible D gene (5 bases). The CDR3 runs 18 residues. Trimming shortened V by 4 bases and J by 4 bases, and 22 bases separated the two germline ends. The germline V gene encodes CDR1 MGHRA and CDR2 YSYEKL.